This TCR beta chain was recorded in a study of shared clonotypes between healthy human individuals. Study background: A couple of female and a few male donors aged 18 to 49 were enrolled. CD4 naive and CD4 memory each took three plates per donor, while CD8 naive took two and CD8 memory one.

Data came from immunoSEQ multiplex PCR; TCRdb stores just in-frame clones and leaves some out. The sample yields over 2 million clones, about 95% seen once. Findings of the study overall: Measured sharing among donors was expected to vary with sequencing depth.

Germline V gene data show CDR1 as SGHRS and CDR2 as YFSETQ. This CDR3 has 14 residues. Losses at the gene ends were 5 bases for V and 6 bases for J; bases not matched to a gene: 9. A CD45RA+ naive subset and a CD45RA-negative memory subset were split from CD4+ cells. Concerning this clone itself: Its cognate antigen is unknown.

The TCR comes from a man between 18 and 35 years old in good health. V is TRBV5-1 and J is TRBJ2-7; 9 positions match TRBD1. Specimen: naive CD4+ T cells sorted from blood. The sample's subset: CD45RA+ positively selected. The chain's CDR3 is CASRQQGAFGEQYF. The CDR3 coding sequence is TGCGCCAGCAGGCAACAGGGGGCATTTGGCGAGCAGTACTTC.